Below, 28 T cell receptor beta chains from the same sample are listed, as sequenced in a study of blood T cell repertoires in COVID-19. Using immunoSEQ multiplex PCR, the repertoire was profiled, and TCRdb retains in-frame clones only, with some absent. The data contain about 90,000 clones, approximately 80% of them singletons. Sequenced input: peripheral blood. The receptors were sampled from a human donor in a cohort sampled during active COVID-19.

The chain employs TRBV5-1 and TRBJ1-2; the D gene is possibly TRBD1 (6 bases). There are 15 residues in the CDR3. The V gene lost 3 bases and the J gene lost 5 bases, with 17 bases spanning the gap. Per the germline V gene, CDR1 is SGHRS and CDR2 is YFSETQ. The CDR3 loop reads CASSSPEGVRYGYTF. The CDR3 nucleotides read TGCGCCAGCAGCTCCCCTGAGGGGGTGAGGTATGGCTACACCTTC.

This sequence joins TRBV4-3 and TRBJ2-2, with D possibly matching TRBD2 (8 bases). Germline V CDR1 and CDR2: LGHNA, YSLEER. V was clipped by 5 bases and J by 6 bases, with 22 bases between them. The CDR3 length is 17 residues. The CDR3 sequence: CASSSRSGGGRAGELFF. The CDR3 region has the DNA TGCGCCAGCAGCTCCCGATCGGGAGGGGGCCGGGCCGGGGAGCTGTTTTTT.

This clone appeared once. This sequence joins TRBV14 and TRBJ2-1; perhaps TRBD2 as D (6 bases). The CDR3 consists of 13 residues. V lost 5 bases to trimming and J lost 4 bases, with 9 bases between them. CDR1 is SGHDN and CDR2 is FVKESK in the germline V gene. The CDR3 bases are TGTGCCAGCAGCTCTGGGGGGTACAATGAGCAGTTCTTC. Protein: CASSSGGYNEQFF. The variable domain in full, with the rest retrieved from reference TRBV14 and TRBJ2-1, is EAGVTQFPSHSVIEKGQTVTLRCDPISGHDNLYWYRRVMGKEIKFLLHFVKESKQDESGMPNNRFLAERTGGTYSTLKVQPAELEDSGVYFCASSSGGYNEQFFGPGTRLTVL.

This chain joins TRBV7-2 and TRBJ2-5; D is undetermined. There are 13 residues in the CDR3. CDR1 and CDR2 from the germline V gene are SGHTA and FQGNSA. Trimming took 1 base from V and 3 from J, leaving 6 bases between them. The CDR3 sequence is CASSLVSEETQYF. DNA for the CDR3: TGTGCCAGCAGCTTAGTGTCAGAAGAGACCCAGTACTTC.

The V call is TRBV21-1, the J call TRBJ2-1; the table gives TRBD1 as D, unverified against the DNA. TRBV21-1 has pseudogene status. The CDR3 runs to 17 residues. The CDR3 sequence: CASSAKRKGGRYHEQFF. For the CDR3, the DNA is TGTGCCAGCAGCGCCAAACGTAAAGGGGGCAGGTACCATGAGCAGTTCTTC.

V is TRBV11-2 and J is TRBJ2-1, with 9 bases identical to TRBD2. Unmatched junction bases numbered 11, after V lost 7 bases and J lost 4 bases. The germline V gene has CDR1 SGHAT and CDR2 FQNNGV. The CDR3 is 16 residues long. CDR3 DNA sequence: TGTGCCAGCACCTCACGGGGCGGGGGGGGGTACAATGAGCAGTTCTTC. Protein product: CASTSRGGGGYNEQFF. The variable domain in full, completed from reference TRBV11-2 and TRBJ2-1, reads EAGVAQSPRYKIIEKRQSVAFWCNPISGHATLYWYQQILGQGPKLLIQFQNNGVVDDSQLPKDRFSAERLKGVDSTLKIQPAKLEDSAVYLCASTSRGGGGYNEQFFGPGTRLTVL.

This chain uses TRBV7-9 with TRBJ2-3; weak D call: TRBD1 (6 bases). There are 13 residues in the CDR3. V lost 5 bases to trimming and J lost 6 bases, with 12 bases between them. Germline V CDR1 and CDR2: SEHNR, FQNEAQ (reference sequence). The CDR3 spells CASSPQGLDTQYF. CDR3 nucleotide sequence: TGTGCCAGCAGCCCACAGGGTCTGGATACGCAGTATTTT.

The chain employs TRBV5-1 and TRBJ2-3; TRBD2 matches 7 bases. This CDR3 is built from 16 residues. Trimming removed 1 base from V and 4 bases from J; junction bases left unmatched: 9. Germline V gene lookup returns CDR1 SGHRS and CDR2 YFSETQ. The CDR3 region has the DNA TGCGCCAGCAGCTTGTGGGGCAGCGGGGAAGCAGATACGCAGTATTTT. Its translation is CASSLWGSGEADTQYF.

The J gene is TRBJ1-2, the V gene TRBV11-2; D remains ambiguous. V dropped 1 base and J dropped 8 bases, with 11 bases sitting between them. This CDR3 spans 13 amino acids. CDR1 is SGHAT, CDR2 FQNNGV, per germline. The CDR3 region is CASSLGHAGGYTF. CDR3 coding DNA: TGTGCCAGCAGCTTAGGGCATGCGGGGGGCTACACCTTC.

The J gene is TRBJ1-4, the V gene TRBV10-3; 9 bases match TRBD1. The CDR3 is 14 residues long. Germline-derived CDR1 and CDR2 are ENHRY and SYGVKD. V dropped 2 bases and J dropped 7; count of bases not matched to a gene: 2. The CDR3 DNA reads TGTGCCATCAGTGAGGGGACAGGGCTTGAAAAACTGTTTTTT. It is translated as CAISEGTGLEKLFF.

This clone was observed once. The genes are TRBV7-3 and TRBJ2-3; TRBD2 aligns across 8 bases. The CDR3 sequence is 14 residues long. CDR1 and CDR2 (germline): SGHTA, FQGTGA. V dropped 6 bases and J dropped 3; count of bases not matched to a gene: 5. The CDR3 DNA reads as TGTGCCAGCAGGTTAGCGGGGCCTACAGATACGCAGTATTTT. Translated: CASRLAGPTDTQYF.

The chain joins TRBV7-3 to TRBJ2-5; the D gene is possibly TRBD1 (5 bases). V gave up 5 bases and J gave up 3 bases, with 10 bases separating them. Germline CDR1 is SGHTA and CDR2 is FQGTGA. The CDR3 loop spans 13 amino acids. The CDR3 spells CASSHRTKETQYF. In DNA, the CDR3 is TGTGCCAGCAGCCATCGGACAAAAGAGACCCAGTACTTC.

The rearrangement joins TRBV28 to TRBJ1-3; D is possibly TRBD1 (6 bases). In germline, CDR1 is MDHEN, CDR2 SYDVKM. This CDR3 has 15 residues. V was trimmed by 6 bases and J by 1 base, leaving 13 bases between them. The CDR3 protein is CASRRDTISGNTIYF. CDR3 nucleotide sequence: TGTGCCAGCAGAAGGGACACGATATCTGGAAACACCATATATTTT.

The gene calls are TRBV19 and TRBJ2-2; 7 positions match TRBD1. Germline assignment: CDR1 LNHDA and CDR2 SQIVND (reference sequence). The CDR3 is made up of 14 amino acids. Trimming at V came to 2 bases and at J to 6 bases, leaving 3 bases not matched to a gene. CDR3 sequence (DNA): TGTGCCAGTAGTATAAACAGGGGAGCCGGGGAGCTGTTTTTT. It is translated as CASSINRGAGELFF.

In DNA form, the CDR3 reads TGTGCCAGCAGCCAGGGGACAGCCCTCGGCGAGCAGTACTTC. It encodes CASSQGTALGEQYF. This sequence joins TRBV11-3 and TRBJ2-7, with 7 nucleotides matching TRBD1. The CDR3 is 14 residues long. Germline trimming cut 5 bases from V and 6 bases from J; bases unmatched to any gene: 10. CDR1 and CDR2 (germline): SGHNT, YENEEA.

The V and J genes are TRBV7-9 and TRBJ1-6, with TRBD1 matching 10 bases. Germline loops: CDR1 SEHNR, CDR2 FQNEAQ (reference sequence). The CDR3 has 16 amino acids. Trimming cost V 5 bases and J 6 bases; bases outside gene matches: 7. This chain's CDR3 is CASSPPGQGLNSPLHF. The CDR3 coding sequence is TGTGCCAGCAGCCCACCGGGACAGGGGCTTAATTCACCCCTCCACTTT.

The chain joins TRBV30 to TRBJ1-3, with a tentative D call TRBD1 (5 bases). Trimming removed 4 bases from V and 0 bases from J, with 19 bases in between. The CDR3 has 17 amino acids. The germline V gene encodes CDR1 GTSNPN and CDR2 SVGIG (reference sequence). CDR3 residues: CAWTEGQPLLSGNTIYF. CDR3 DNA: TGTGCCTGGACGGAGGGGCAGCCACTTCTCTCTGGAAACACCATATATTTT. Using reference TRBV30 and TRBJ1-3 for the parts outside the CDR3, the full variable domain is SQTIHQWPATLVQPVGSPLSLECTVEGTSNPNLYWYRQAAGRGLQLLFYSVGIGQISSEVPQNLSASRPQDRQFILSSKKLLLSDSGFYLCAWTEGQPLLSGNTIYFGEGSWLTVV.

V is TRBV9 and J is TRBJ1-2; D not certain. This CDR3 is built from 15 residues. Trimming took off 0 bases at V and 7 bases at J, with 16 bases between the two ends. CDR1 is SGDLS and CDR2 is YYNGEE in the germline V gene. This CDR3 is CASSVDEVWASGYTF. CDR3 bases: TGTGCCAGCAGCGTAGACGAAGTTTGGGCCTCTGGCTACACCTTC.

This clone appeared a few times. This sequence joins TRBV9 and TRBJ2-3; D is perhaps TRBD2 (6 bases). CDR3 length equals 19 residues. V dropped 4 bases and J dropped 2 bases, with 26 bases sitting between them. Looked up from germline, CDR1 is SGDLS and CDR2 is YYNGEE. The CDR3 protein is CASSRGDSFRLDLTDTQYF. In nucleotides, the CDR3 is TGTGCCAGCAGCCGAGGTGACTCATTCCGACTAGACCTCACAGATACGCAGTATTTT.

This sequence joins TRBV5-4 and TRBJ2-2; TRBD1 might be the D (6 bases). The germline gives CDR1 SGHNT, CDR2 YYREEE (reference sequence). The CDR3 is made up of 16 amino acids. Trimming took off 4 bases at V and 0 bases at J, with 13 bases between the two ends. The DNA of the CDR3 is TGTGCCAGCAGCCCGCCCACAGGGACGAACACCGGGGAGCTGTTTTTT. Its protein is CASSPPTGTNTGELFF.

This chain connects TRBV27 to TRBJ1-5, with TRBD1 matching 7 bases. Germline V lookup: CDR1 MNHEY, CDR2 SMNVEV (reference sequence). CDR3 length: 18 residues. V shed 4 bases and J 5 bases; nucleotides not matched to a gene: 17. CDR3 DNA sequence: TGTGCCAGCAGTTCCCACGGCCCGGGGACAGTCCGGGATCAGCCCCAGCATTTT. Its protein product is CASSSHGPGTVRDQPQHF.

This chain joins TRBV10-3 and TRBJ1-6; D is unresolved. Trimming removed 7 bases from V and 3 bases from J, with 7 bases in between. This CDR3 comprises 13 residues. Germline lookup yields CDR1 ENHRY and CDR2 SYGVKD. This CDR3 is CAITQNYNSPLHF. CDR3 in DNA: TGTGCCATCACACAGAACTATAATTCACCCCTCCACTTT.

The chain recombines TRBV2 with TRBJ1-5, with a possible D match to TRBD1 (6 bases). The V end was cut by 4 bases, the J end by 5 bases, with 9 bases between. This CDR3 is built from 13 residues. Germline V gene data show CDR1 as SNHLY and CDR2 as FYNNEI. The CDR3 is CASSVWGHQPQHF. In DNA form, the CDR3 reads TGTGCCAGCAGTGTGTGGGGGCATCAGCCCCAGCATTTT.

In this sample, this clone turned up once. The rearrangement joins TRBV6-1 to TRBJ1-1; D remains ambiguous. This CDR3 is built from 13 residues. Trimming cost V 1 base and J 3 bases, with 6 bases left between them. Germline lookup yields CDR1 MNHNS and CDR2 SASEGT. The CDR3 sequence is CASSEGTYTEAFF. The CDR3 DNA reads TGTGCCAGCAGTGAAGGGACTTACACTGAAGCTTTCTTT.

J is TRBJ2-5 and V is TRBV5-1; the D gene is possibly TRBD1 (5 bases). The V gene lost 4 bases and the J gene lost 2 bases, with 12 bases spanning the gap. The germline V gene has CDR1 SGHRS and CDR2 YFSETQ. This CDR3 comprises 14 residues. The DNA of the CDR3 is TGCGCCAGCAGCCTCATGGGGCCGCAAGAGACCCAGTACTTC. This encodes CASSLMGPQETQYF.

This clone has only a few counts. The chain combines TRBV28 with TRBJ1-1; 9 bases are a match to TRBD1. CDR3 size: 15 residues. Per the germline V gene, CDR1 is MDHEN and CDR2 is SYDVKM. V lost 5 bases to trimming and J lost 3 bases; unmatched junction nucleotides: 7. The CDR3 is CASSLGTGLYTEAFF. Written as DNA, the CDR3 is TGTGCCAGCAGTCTGGGGACAGGGCTTTACACTGAAGCTTTCTTT.

The V call is TRBV7-2, the J call TRBJ1-6; tentative D call: TRBD1 (6 bases). Germline V gene lookup returns CDR1 SGHTA and CDR2 FQGNSA. CDR3 length equals 15 residues. Trimming removed 2 bases from V and 7 bases from J, with 12 bases in between. The CDR3 region has the DNA TGTGCCAGCAGCTTATCGGCAGGGGAAAATTCACCCCTCCACTTT. It encodes CASSLSAGENSPLHF.

This clone occurred a few times. CDR3 in DNA: TGTGCCAGCAGTTCATTCTATCTCCTCCACTTT. It specifies CASSSFYLLHF. This chain uses TRBV25-1 with TRBJ1-6; D is unresolved. The V gene's germline CDR1 is MGHDK and CDR2 SYGVNS. The germline V and J ends were trimmed by 5 bases and 15 bases, with 11 bases remaining between them. CDR3 length: 11 residues. Based on the CDR3 plus reference TRBV25-1 and TRBJ1-6, the full variable domain is EADIYQTPRYLVIGTGKKITLECSQTMGHDKMYWYQQDPGMELHLIHYSYGVNSTEKGDLSSESTVSRIRTEHFPLTLESARPSHTSQYLCASSSFYLLHFGNGTRLTVT.